The 15 T cell receptor beta chains reported below all come from one sample, sequenced in a study of shared clonotypes between healthy human individuals. Only in-frame clones appear in the TCRdb table, and some are missing; sequencing was by immunoSEQ multiplex PCR. This table holds about 1.5 million clones, roughly 95% found once. Sequencing was performed on naive CD4+ T cells sorted from blood. Described subset: CD45RA+ positively selected. These receptors were taken from a man in his thirties or forties in good health.

A word on this clone: The sample holds other DNA sequences that translate to the same CDR3. The V gene is TRBV7-9, the J gene TRBJ2-5, with 7 bases fitting TRBD2. V shed 2 bases and J 4 bases; nucleotides not matched to a gene: 1. Germline CDR1 SEHNR, CDR2 FQNEAQ (reference sequence). The CDR3 covers 13 residues. CDR3 region: CASSLTGGETQYF. The CDR3 nucleotides are TGTGCCAGCAGCTTAACGGGGGGAGAGACCCAGTACTTC.

This chain links TRBV5-1 with TRBJ1-2; 8 bases are shared with TRBD1. The CDR3 runs to 17 residues. CDR1 SGHRS and CDR2 YFSETQ come from the germline V gene. Trimming took 2 bases from V and 4 from J; bases not matched to a gene: 13. The CDR3 spells CASSLKGTGPSTYGYTF. In nucleotides, the CDR3 is TGCGCCAGCAGCTTAAAGGGGACAGGCCCTTCTACCTATGGCTACACCTTC.

This rearrangement joins TRBV28 to TRBJ2-7, with TRBD2 identical over 14 bases. The CDR3 has 16 amino acids. CDR1 is MDHEN and CDR2 is SYDVKM in the germline V gene. The J segment lost 0 bases and the V segment lost 2 bases, leaving 0 bases of the junction unmatched. CDR3 residues: CASSLGTSGSSYEQYF. As DNA, the CDR3 is TGTGCCAGCAGTTTAGGGACTAGCGGGAGCTCCTACGAGCAGTACTTC.

The DNA for the CDR3 is TGCGCCAGCAGCTTGGGACTAGCGGGCGCTGCGAACACCGGGGAGCTGTTTTTT. This encodes CASSLGLAGAANTGELFF. The V and J genes are TRBV5-1 and TRBJ2-2, with 10 nucleotides matching TRBD2. Germline V CDR1 and CDR2: SGHRS, YFSETQ. CDR3 length: 18 residues. The junction had 5 bases not matched to a gene; V was cut back by 0 bases and J by 0 bases.

This rearrangement joins TRBV15 to TRBJ2-6; 8 nucleotides line up with TRBD1. The CDR3 spans 19 residues. Germline CDR1 and CDR2: LNHNV and YYDKDF (reference sequence). With 0 bases clipped from V and 4 bases from J, the junction kept 11 bases outside the gene matches. The CDR3 DNA sequence: TGTGCCACCAGCAGAGAGTGGACAGGGCTTGTCCTGGGGGCCAACGTCCTGACTTTC. Translating it yields CATSREWTGLVLGANVLTF. The whole variable domain, filled in from reference TRBV15 and TRBJ2-6, reads DAMVIQNPRYQVTQFGKPVTLSCSQTLNHNVMYWYQQKSSQAPKLLFHYYDKDFNNEADTPDNFQSRRPNTSFCFLDIRSPGLGDTAMYLCATSREWTGLVLGANVLTFGAGSRLTVL.

On this clone: Other DNA variants within this sample encode the same CDR3. The chain employs TRBV9 and TRBJ1-1; no clear D. V was cut by 0 bases and J by 2 bases, with 5 bases left in between. The CDR3 length is 13 residues. Germline V gene lookup returns CDR1 SGDLS and CDR2 YYNGEE. The CDR3 nucleotides read TGTGCCAGCAGCGTAGCACGTAACACTGAAGCTTTCTTT. It yields the protein CASSVARNTEAFF. Combining the CDR3 with reference TRBV9 and TRBJ1-1 gives the whole variable domain DSGVTQTPKHLITATGQRVTLRCSPRSGDLSVYWYQQSLDQGLQFLIQYYNGEERAKGNILERFSAQQFPDLHSELNLSSLELGDSALYFCASSVARNTEAFFGQGTRLTVV.

The rearrangement joins TRBV6-1 to TRBJ2-3; D call uncertain. Germline values: CDR1 MNHNS, CDR2 SASEGT. V gave up 1 base and J gave up 2 bases, with 7 bases separating them. The CDR3 spans 14 residues. The CDR3 loop is CASSEVGFTDTQYF. The CDR3 nucleotides read TGTGCCAGCAGTGAAGTTGGTTTCACAGATACGCAGTATTTT.

Of note for this clone: The sample carries other DNA sequences with the same CDR3. The rearrangement uses TRBV7-9 and TRBJ2-7; D gene ambiguous. The V end was cut by 2 bases, the J end by 4 bases, with 9 bases between. There are 13 residues in the CDR3. Germline V gene data show CDR1 as SEHNR and CDR2 as FQNEAQ (reference sequence). CDR3 sequence: CASSLLGSYEQYF. The CDR3 DNA reads as TGTGCCAGCAGCTTACTAGGAAGTTACGAGCAGTACTTC.

The chain carries TRBV9 and TRBJ2-7; 9 bases are shared with TRBD1. Per the germline V gene, CDR1 is SGDLS and CDR2 is YYNGEE. The V segment lost 1 base and the J segment 2 bases; nucleotides outside the gene matches: 10. The CDR3 extends over 17 amino acids. The CDR3 reads CASSVSGLRDRAYEQYF. CDR3 coding DNA: TGTGCCAGCAGCGTATCCGGACTCCGGGACAGGGCCTACGAGCAGTACTTC.

The chain combines TRBV28 with TRBJ2-3; D is possibly TRBD2 (5 bases). The CDR3 has 16 amino acids. Germline values: CDR1 MDHEN, CDR2 SYDVKM. V was clipped by 3 bases and J by 0 bases, with 13 bases between them. CDR3 loop: CASSFTRLASTDTQYF. The CDR3 coding sequence is TGTGCCAGCAGTTTTACGCGGCTAGCAAGCACAGATACGCAGTATTTT.

This chain links TRBV6-1 with TRBJ1-1; TRBD1 aligns across 7 bases. CDR3 size: 13 residues. The germline V gene has CDR1 MNHNS and CDR2 SASEGT. V lost 7 bases and J lost 1; bases outside the gene matches: 3. CDR3 sequence: CASTTGANTEAFF. CDR3 in DNA: TGTGCCAGCACTACAGGGGCGAACACTGAAGCTTTCTTT.

The CDR3 loop is CASRVSSYEQYF. CDR3 nucleotides: TGTGCCAGCAGGGTCTCATCCTACGAGCAGTACTTC. V gene TRBV6-5 combines with J gene TRBJ2-7; D ambiguous. Germline CDR1 is MNHEY and CDR2 is SVGAGI. Trimming took 6 bases from V and 1 from J, leaving 7 bases between them. CDR3 length: 12 residues.

CDR3 DNA sequence: TGCAGCGTTACCAGACAGGGAGGAAACACCATATATTTT. Translated, it gives CSVTRQGGNTIYF. The chain uses TRBV29-1 and TRBJ1-3, with 7 bases that match TRBD1. The trim removed 5 bases at V and 4 bases at J, leaving 5 bases unmatched. Germline-derived CDR1 and CDR2 are SQVTM and ANQGSEA. This CDR3 has 13 residues.

The chain uses TRBV27 and TRBJ2-3; a possible D gene is TRBD1 (6 bases). The CDR3 is made up of 15 amino acids. Looked up from germline, CDR1 is MNHEY and CDR2 is SMNVEV (reference sequence). V was trimmed by 10 bases and J by 7 bases, leaving 24 bases between them. CDR3: CATGRMGASGHTQYF. The CDR3 nucleotides read TGTGCCACAGGGCGGATGGGGGCATCCGGCCATACGCAGTATTTT.

This clone appeared a single time. V usage is TRBV5-1 and J usage is TRBJ2-5, with 12 bases identical to TRBD1. CDR1 is SGHRS, CDR2 YFSETQ, per germline. The CDR3 extends over 18 amino acids. Losses at the gene ends were 3 bases for V and 4 bases for J; bases not matched to a gene: 13. CDR3 region: CASSSLRAGQGAGETQYF. CDR3 sequence (DNA): TGCGCCAGCAGCTCACTTCGGGCGGGACAGGGGGCCGGAGAGACCCAGTACTTC.